These 24 T cell receptor beta chains were all obtained from the same sample, sequenced in a study of regulatory T cells in long-lasting Graves disease (dated by TCRdb to the early 2020s). In the paper's terms, the time point label means: persistent/refractory GD, antithyroid drugs over 5 years with positive TRAb. For both TCR sequencing and RNA sequencing, RNA was extracted from PBMCs in TRIzol. The library was prepared using multiplex PCR. Reads for this sample came from an Illumina HiSeq 4000. To build TCR beta libraries, CDR3 regions were amplified by Arm-PCR using iRepertoire HTBI primers. TCRdb reprocessing: public reads trimmed at Q25 with fastp, clones called with MiXCR, in-frame beta chains kept. CDR3 protein duplicates are merged, each entry listing the most common genes and DNA. Counted in this sample were under 450,000 distinct CDR3 sequences; 23% of them appeared once. Together, the top ten hold over 25% of the sample.

Sample: peripheral blood mononuclear cells (PBMCs), taken when the disease was refractory, from a patient treated with antithyroid drugs. These receptors all stem from a female donor with Graves disease.

This chain links TRBV27 with TRBJ2-1; D unclear. The germline gives CDR1 MNHEY, CDR2 SMNVEV (reference sequence). The V gene lost 5 bases and the J gene lost 3 bases, with 2 bases spanning the gap. This CDR3 has 11 amino acids. CDR3 nucleotide sequence: TGTGCCAGCAGTCACTACAATGAGCAGTTCTTC. Translated: CASSHYNEQFF.

The table lists this clonotype with many counts. V and J are TRBV2 and TRBJ1-1; D perhaps matches TRBD1 (6 bases). Trimming left V 6 bases short and J 5 bases short, with 10 bases between. Per the germline V gene, CDR1 is SNHLY and CDR2 is FYNNEI. This CDR3 is built from 12 residues. Here the CDR3 reads CASREGVTEAFF. The CDR3 coding sequence is TGTGCCAGCAGAGAGGGGGTAACTGAAGCTTTCTTT.

CDR3 DNA sequence: TGCAGCGCCAGCCCGGGCCATAAACAAGAGACCCAGTACTTC. Its protein is CSASPGHKQETQYF. V usage is TRBV20-1 and J usage is TRBJ2-5, with D unresolved. Germline CDR1 DFQATT, CDR2 SNEGSKA (reference sequence). This CDR3 region has 14 residues.

The chain couples TRBV25-1 to TRBJ1-1, with a tentative D call TRBD1 (5 bases). V was trimmed by 1 base and J by 10 bases, leaving 16 bases between them. In germline, CDR1 is MGHDK, CDR2 SYGVNS. The CDR3 covers 14 residues. The CDR3 protein is CASSESLPSRGAFF. CDR3 sequence (DNA): TGTGCCAGCAGTGAATCCCTCCCCTCGAGGGGAGCTTTCTTT. The full variable domain, with the rest looked up from reference TRBV25-1 and TRBJ1-1, is EADIYQTPRYLVIGTGKKITLECSQTMGHDKMYWYQQDPGMELHLIHYSYGVNSTEKGDLSSESTVSRIRTEHFPLTLESARPSHTSQYLCASSESLPSRGAFFGQGTRLTVV.

In this sample, this clonotype turned up a few times. The rearrangement links TRBV24-1 to TRBJ1-4; TRBD1 agrees at 9 bases. With V trimmed by 4 bases and J by 8 bases, 7 bases remained unmatched. Germline-derived CDR1 and CDR2 are KGHDR and SFDVKD. The CDR3 is made up of 15 amino acids. The CDR3 loop is CATSERTGGSEKLFF. The CDR3 region has the DNA TGTGCCACCAGTGAGCGTACAGGGGGCAGCGAAAAACTGTTTTTT.

This clonotype has more than one count but fewer than ten. V gene TRBV7-9 combines with J gene TRBJ1-1; D not certain. The V gene lost 5 bases and the J gene lost 4 bases, with 8 bases spanning the gap. The CDR3 contains 12 residues. From germline, CDR1 is SEHNR and CDR2 FQNEAQ (reference sequence). The CDR3 region is CASSHIFTEAFF. CDR3 DNA sequence: TGTGCCAGCAGCCACATTTTCACTGAAGCTTTCTTT.

This clonotype was counted only a few times. This chain connects TRBV6-2 or TRBV6-3 to TRBJ1-1; D ambiguous. The CDR3 has 13 residues. The germline gives CDR1 MNHEY, CDR2 SVGEGT. V lost 4 bases to trimming and J lost 1 base, with 7 bases between them. The CDR3 loop is CASSWSSNTEAFF. The DNA for the CDR3 is TGTGCCAGCAGTTGGTCCTCGAACACTGAAGCTTTCTTT.

This clonotype was recorded many times. V usage is TRBV6-5 and J usage is TRBJ2-2; 7 bases agree with TRBD1. J was trimmed by 2 bases and V by 0 bases; bases with no gene match: 9. Germline CDR1 reads MNHEY; CDR2 reads SVGAGI. The CDR3 is 18 residues long. CDR3: CASSYSRGGAVNTGELFF. CDR3 DNA: TGTGCCAGCAGTTACTCGAGAGGGGGCGCGGTCAACACCGGGGAGCTGTTTTTT.

This clonotype was seen repeatedly, ten times or more. The chain links TRBV7-2 to TRBJ2-7; the match to TRBD1 covers 10 bases. The germline CDR1 and CDR2 sequences are SGHTA and FQGNSA. The CDR3 runs to 12 residues. Trimming at V came to 5 bases and at J to 6 bases, leaving 1 base not matched to a gene. CDR3 amino acids: CASSRDRGEQYF. Here the CDR3 DNA reads TGTGCCAGCAGCCGGGACAGGGGCGAGCAGTACTTC.

CDR3 residues: CASSLVGSTRTKTQYF. The CDR3 nucleotides read TGTGCCAGCAGCCTAGTGGGTTCTACTAGGACAAAGACCCAGTACTTC. The chain is built from TRBV7-2 and TRBJ2-5; D may match TRBD1 or TRBD2 (5 bases each). Between the trimmed V and J ends, which lost 5 bases and 6 bases, there was a span of 22 bases. Looked up from germline, CDR1 is SGHTA and CDR2 is FQGNSA. CDR3 length equals 16 residues.

CDR3 nucleotide sequence: TGTGCCAGCAGCTCCCGACAGGGGGCTTCCGCCTACGAGCAGTACTTC. Translated, it gives CASSSRQGASAYEQYF. The chain employs TRBV7-9 and TRBJ2-7; 10 bases fit TRBD1. V dropped 4 bases and J dropped 2; count of bases not matched to a gene: 8. This CDR3 contains 16 residues. Germline assignment: CDR1 SEHNR and CDR2 FQNEAQ (reference sequence).

V is TRBV6-2 or TRBV6-3 and J is TRBJ2-7; the D is unclear. CDR1 is MNHEY, CDR2 SVGEGT, per germline. The CDR3 totals 18 residues. Between the trimmed V and J ends, which lost 0 bases and 3 bases, there was a span of 21 bases. CDR3: CASSYSIGVTGPFYEQYF. The CDR3 region has the DNA TGTGCCAGCAGTTACTCGATCGGAGTAACCGGGCCGTTCTACGAGCAGTACTTC.

This clonotype was detected many times. The chain carries TRBV28 and TRBJ2-5; TRBD1 matches 10 bases. The germline V gene encodes CDR1 MDHEN and CDR2 SYDVKM. V shed 3 bases, J shed 2 bases, and the junction held 6 bases outside the gene matches. The CDR3 contains 16 residues. The CDR3 DNA is TGTGCCAGCAGTTTGTTGGGACAGGGGATGCAAGAGACCCAGTACTTC. This codes for CASSLLGQGMQETQYF.

This clonotype was picked up many times. The chain joins TRBV6-2 or TRBV6-3 to TRBJ2-7; TRBD1 matches 9 bases. CDR1 and CDR2 (germline): MNHEY, SVGEGT. The V segment lost 2 bases and the J segment 6 bases; nucleotides outside the gene matches: 5. CDR3 length: 14 amino acids. This CDR3 reads CASSYGTGPLEQYF. In DNA, the CDR3 is TGTGCCAGCAGTTACGGGACAGGGCCCCTCGAGCAGTACTTC.

This chain connects TRBV6-5 to TRBJ2-1, with 9 bases aligning to TRBD2. Germline CDR1 reads MNHEY; CDR2 reads SVGAGI. There are 14 residues in the CDR3. V trimming: 2 bases; J trimming: 10 bases; junction bases outside the gene matches: 6. CDR3 in amino acids: CASSYVAGVGEQFF. The CDR3 DNA is TGTGCCAGCAGTTACGTAGCGGGGGTCGGCGAGCAGTTCTTC.

In its sample, this clonotype was seen many times. CDR3: CASRDPHQAGSLEQYF. CDR3 bases: TGTGCCAGCAGGGACCCACACCAGGCCGGGTCACTCGAGCAGTACTTC. V and J are TRBV2 and TRBJ2-7; D remains unclear. The V end lost 6 bases, the J end lost 6 bases, and 24 bases lay between the germline ends. The CDR3 runs 16 residues. CDR1 and CDR2 from the germline V gene are SNHLY and FYNNEI.

This clonotype was seen repeatedly, ten times or more. This chain links TRBV6-2 or TRBV6-3 with TRBJ2-7; a weak D match, TRBD2 (6 bases). The CDR3 is made up of 16 amino acids. V shed 4 bases and J shed 0 bases, with 16 bases lying between them. Germline V lookup: CDR1 MNHEY, CDR2 SVGEGT. CDR3 sequence: CASSSGLSGRSYEQYF. CDR3 nucleotide sequence: TGTGCCAGCAGTTCCGGACTAAGCGGGCGCTCCTACGAGCAGTACTTC.

The chain links TRBV2 to TRBJ2-2; D is possibly TRBD2 (6 bases). This CDR3 spans 16 amino acids. Deletions cut 3 bases from V and 0 bases from J, with 11 bases between. Germline CDR1 is SNHLY and CDR2 is FYNNEI. CDR3 region: CASSEVGTSNTGELFF. For the CDR3, the DNA is TGTGCCAGCAGTGAGGTGGGGACTTCGAACACCGGGGAGCTGTTTTTT.

Many counts were recorded for this clonotype. This sequence joins TRBV7-2 and TRBJ2-7; weak D call: TRBD2 (5 bases). CDR1 is SGHTA and CDR2 is FQGNSA in the germline V gene. V gave up 1 base and J gave up 6 bases, with 10 bases separating them. CDR3 size: 13 residues. DNA for the CDR3: TGTGCCAGCAGCTTAGGACTATACAGCGAGCAGTACTTC. Amino acid sequence: CASSLGLYSEQYF.

This clonotype has just a few counts. CDR3 nucleotide sequence: TGCAGTGCTAGCGGGGAGCGCAGTACGCGGCGCTACGAGCAGTACTTC. As protein: CSASGERSTRRYEQYF. The chain joins TRBV20-1 to TRBJ2-7; tentatively, D is TRBD2 (5 bases). There are 16 residues in the CDR3. Germline V gives CDR1 DFQATT, CDR2 SNEGSKA (reference sequence). V was clipped by 3 bases and J by 3 bases, with 21 bases between them.

The gene calls are TRBV7-2 and TRBJ1-2; D remains ambiguous. The CDR3 covers 12 residues. V lost 7 bases and J lost 4, with 10 bases in between. CDR1 and CDR2 (germline): SGHTA, FQGNSA. CDR3 bases: TGTGCCAGCACCTATTATTCCTATGGCTACACCTTC. Residues: CASTYYSYGYTF.

Many counts were recorded for this clonotype. V usage is TRBV6-9 and J usage is TRBJ1-2, with D hard to call. There are 14 residues in the CDR3. Germline V lookup: CDR1 MNHGY, CDR2 SVAAGI. V was cut by 3 bases and J by 0 bases, with 8 bases left in between. The CDR3 sequence: CASSYSATNYGYTF. The DNA of the CDR3 is TGTGCCAGCAGTTACTCTGCGACTAACTATGGCTACACCTTC.

This clonotype turned up a few times. The chain joins TRBV30 to TRBJ2-3; 12 bases line up with TRBD2. CDR1 is GTSNPN and CDR2 is SVGIG in the germline V gene (reference sequence). There are 16 residues in the CDR3. Unmatched junction bases numbered 11, after V lost 0 bases and J lost 10 bases. For the CDR3, the DNA is TGTGCCTGGAGTGTAGGGCTAGCGGGAGGGCCTCCGCCGCAGTATTTT. Protein product: CAWSVGLAGGPPPQYF. The full variable domain, rest sourced from reference TRBV30 and TRBJ2-3, is SQTIHQWPATLVQPVGSPLSLECTVEGTSNPNLYWYRQAAGRGLQLLFYSVGIGQISSEVPQNLSASRPQDRQFILSSKKLLLSDSGFYLCAWSVGLAGGPPPQYFGPGTRLTVL.

Only a few counts were recorded for this clonotype. The genes are TRBV6-2 or TRBV6-3 and TRBJ2-5, with TRBD2 as a possible D gene (5 bases). V was cut by 5 bases and J by 3 bases, with 13 bases left in between. The germline CDR1 and CDR2 sequences are MNHEY and SVGEGT. This CDR3 spans 14 amino acids. CDR3: CASSELTGKETQYF. In nucleotides, the CDR3 is TGTGCCAGCAGTGAATTGACCGGGAAAGAGACCCAGTACTTC.